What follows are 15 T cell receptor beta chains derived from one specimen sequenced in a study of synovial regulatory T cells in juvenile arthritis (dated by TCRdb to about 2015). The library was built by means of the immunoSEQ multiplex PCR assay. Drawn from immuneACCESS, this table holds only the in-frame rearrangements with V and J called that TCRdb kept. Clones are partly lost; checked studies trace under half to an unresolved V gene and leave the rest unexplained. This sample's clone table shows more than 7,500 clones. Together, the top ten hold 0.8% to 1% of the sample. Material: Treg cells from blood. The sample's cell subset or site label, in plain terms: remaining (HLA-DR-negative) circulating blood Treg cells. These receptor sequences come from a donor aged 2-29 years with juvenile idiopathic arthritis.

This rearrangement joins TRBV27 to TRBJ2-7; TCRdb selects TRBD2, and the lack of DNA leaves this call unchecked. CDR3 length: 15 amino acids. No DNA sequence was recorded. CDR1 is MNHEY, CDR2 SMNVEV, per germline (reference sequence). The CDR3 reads CASSLIAGPSYEQYF.

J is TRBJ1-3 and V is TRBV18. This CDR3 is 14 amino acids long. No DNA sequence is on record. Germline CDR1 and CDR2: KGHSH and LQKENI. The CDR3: CASSPEAGGNTIYF.

The CDR3 loop is CASSPPTGTGGVYEQYF. The chain joins TRBV4-2 to TRBJ2-7; TCRdb outputs TRBD1, but without DNA this stays unchecked. The CDR3 extends over 17 amino acids. There is no recorded DNA. Germline CDR1 reads LGHNA; CDR2 reads YNFKEQ.

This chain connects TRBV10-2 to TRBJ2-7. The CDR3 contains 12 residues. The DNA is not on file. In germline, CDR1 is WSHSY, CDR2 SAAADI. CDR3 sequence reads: CASMGVSYEQYF.

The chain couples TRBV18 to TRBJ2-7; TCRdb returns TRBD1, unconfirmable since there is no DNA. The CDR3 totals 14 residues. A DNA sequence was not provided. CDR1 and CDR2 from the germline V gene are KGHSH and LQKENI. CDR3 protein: CASSEQGAYYEQYF.

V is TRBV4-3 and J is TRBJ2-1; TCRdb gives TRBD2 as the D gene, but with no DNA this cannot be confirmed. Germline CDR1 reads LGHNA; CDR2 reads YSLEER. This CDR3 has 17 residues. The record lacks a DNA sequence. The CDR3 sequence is CASSQPSGTSGYNEQFF.

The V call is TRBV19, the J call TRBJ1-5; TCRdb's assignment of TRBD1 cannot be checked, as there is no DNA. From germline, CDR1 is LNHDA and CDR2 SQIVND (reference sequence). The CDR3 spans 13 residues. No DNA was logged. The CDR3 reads CASSETSNQPQHF.

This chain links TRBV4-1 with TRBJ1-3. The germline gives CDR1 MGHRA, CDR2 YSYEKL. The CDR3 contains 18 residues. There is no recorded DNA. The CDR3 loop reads CASSQEYIPGISGNTIYF.

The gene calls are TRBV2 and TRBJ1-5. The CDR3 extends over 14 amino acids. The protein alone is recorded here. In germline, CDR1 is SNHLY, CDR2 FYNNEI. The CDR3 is CASRAPPGQQPQHF.

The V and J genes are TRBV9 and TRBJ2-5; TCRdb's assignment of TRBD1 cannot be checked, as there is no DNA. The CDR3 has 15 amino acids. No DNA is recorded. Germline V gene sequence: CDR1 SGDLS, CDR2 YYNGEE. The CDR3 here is CASSFTGTVRETQYF.

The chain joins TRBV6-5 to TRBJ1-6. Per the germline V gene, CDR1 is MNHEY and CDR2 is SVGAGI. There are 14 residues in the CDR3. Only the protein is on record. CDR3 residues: CASSPRVGNSPLHF.

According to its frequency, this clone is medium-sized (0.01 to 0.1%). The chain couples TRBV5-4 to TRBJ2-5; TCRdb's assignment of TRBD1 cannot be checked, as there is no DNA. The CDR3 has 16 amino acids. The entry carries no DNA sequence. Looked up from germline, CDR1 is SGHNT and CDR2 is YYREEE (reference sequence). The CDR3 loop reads CASSSTTGTGGETQYF.

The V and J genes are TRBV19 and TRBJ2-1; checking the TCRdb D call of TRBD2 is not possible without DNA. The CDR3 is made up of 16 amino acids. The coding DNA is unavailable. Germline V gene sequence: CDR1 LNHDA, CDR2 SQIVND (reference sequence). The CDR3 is CASSIDGGASYNEQFF.

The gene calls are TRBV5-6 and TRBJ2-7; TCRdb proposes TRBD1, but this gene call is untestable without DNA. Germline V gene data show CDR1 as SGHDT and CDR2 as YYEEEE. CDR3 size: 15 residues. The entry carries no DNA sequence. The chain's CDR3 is CASSFGTGDTYEQYF.

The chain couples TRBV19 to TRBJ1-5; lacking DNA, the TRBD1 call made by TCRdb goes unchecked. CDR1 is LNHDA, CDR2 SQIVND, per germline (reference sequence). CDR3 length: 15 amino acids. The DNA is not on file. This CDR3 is CASSIGLQGAQPQHF.